The entry below describes one T cell receptor (beta chain). Individuals aged 18 to 89 years were recruited from 24 US areas. Assignment of participants to cohorts was predicated upon participant-reported clinical history. V was clipped by 5 bases and J by 7 bases, with 15 bases between them. Germline CDR1 MNHEY, CDR2 SVGEGT. The CDR3 spans 14 residues. As originally analysed: Reference gene primer amplification in the assay estimated nucleated cell counts. Sequencing used immunoSEQ multiplex PCR; TCRdb keeps in-frame clones, though not all of them. The V and J calls and the clone size are those of that table, but D and trimming were determined from the DNA. The table lists some 220,000 clones, roughly 88% of them singletons, with roughly 3.4% in the top ten. This specimen comes from a study of blood T cell repertoires in COVID-19. Looking at the study overall: The United States, Italy and Spain provided the acute and convalescent COVID-19 samples.

The V call is TRBV6-2 or TRBV6-3, the J call TRBJ1-5; D may be TRBD1 (5 bases). The TCR sequence derives from a middle-aged woman with acute COVID-19. The sample consisted of PBMCs or T cells enriched from blood (not recorded which). The CDR3, as DNA: TGTGCCAGCAGTAACCAGGGATCTCGGCAGCCCCAGCATTTT. It codes for CASSNQGSRQPQHF.